The 32 T cell receptor beta chains listed next were all sequenced from one sample in a study of blood T cell repertoires in COVID-19. Libraries were prepared by immunoSEQ multiplex PCR; TCRdb keeps only in-frame clonotypes and omits some of them. The sample includes 150,000 to 200,000 clones, around 85% of them seen just once. Sequences were obtained from peripheral blood. These receptor sequences come from a woman aged 60-75 years with COVID-19, enrolled during active disease.

The chain recombines TRBV7-2 with TRBJ2-7; D perhaps matches TRBD1 (6 bases). Germline V lookup: CDR1 SGHTA, CDR2 FQGNSA. There are 16 residues in the CDR3. The V end was cut by 1 base, the J end by 4 bases, with 17 bases between. CDR3 in DNA: TGTGCCAGCAGCTTAGTTAGTTCTCAGGGGATTTACGAGCAGTACTTC. Translated: CASSLVSSQGIYEQYF. The full variable domain, with the rest looked up from reference TRBV7-2 and TRBJ2-7, is GAGVSQSPSNKVTEKGKDVELRCDPISGHTALYWYRQSLGQGLEFLIYFQGNSAPDKSGLPSDRFSAERTGGSVSTLTIQRTQQEDSAVYLCASSLVSSQGIYEQYFGPGTRLTVT.

V usage is TRBV14 and J usage is TRBJ1-2; no definite D call. Germline V gene lookup returns CDR1 SGHDN and CDR2 FVKESK. The length of the CDR3 is 13 residues. With 2 bases removed from V and 3 bases from J, the gap between germline ends came to 7 bases. The CDR3 here is CASSQLTDYGYTF. The DNA for the CDR3 is TGTGCCAGCAGCCAACTCACAGACTATGGCTACACCTTC.

The V and J genes are TRBV5-5 and TRBJ1-5; no reliable D call. The germline gives CDR1 SGHKS, CDR2 YYEKEE (reference sequence). Trimming shortened V by 1 base and J by 0 bases, and 8 bases separated the two germline ends. The CDR3 is 15 amino acids. The CDR3 here is CASSLRGNSNQPQHF. The CDR3 coding sequence is TGTGCCAGCAGCTTGCGGGGAAATAGCAATCAGCCCCAGCATTTT.

This clone was observed a single time. The chain's CDR3 is CASSLGLGGEQYF. The CDR3 nucleotides read TGTGCCAGCAGTTTAGGGCTGGGTGGGGAGCAGTACTTC. The V gene is TRBV28, the J gene TRBJ2-7; D gene uncertain. Germline-derived CDR1 and CDR2 are MDHEN and SYDVKM. There are 13 residues in the CDR3. V was clipped by 2 bases and J by 7 bases, with 12 bases between them.

The chain links TRBV12-3 or TRBV12-4 to TRBJ1-5; 7 bases align to TRBD1. J was trimmed by 7 bases and V by 6 bases; bases with no gene match: 6. The CDR3 contains 13 residues. CDR3 amino acids: CASRKGQPQPQHF. In nucleotides, the CDR3 is TGTGCCAGCAGGAAGGGACAGCCACAGCCCCAGCATTTT.

The chain links TRBV11-3 to TRBJ2-2; 8 bases match TRBD1. Germline trimming cut 5 bases from V and 4 bases from J; bases unmatched to any gene: 9. In germline, CDR1 is SGHNT, CDR2 YENEEA. This CDR3 has 16 amino acids. The CDR3 region has the DNA TGTGCCAGCAGCCCCCCGGACAGGGAAGTCACCGGGGAGCTGTTTTTT. Its protein product is CASSPPDREVTGELFF.

The gene calls are TRBV19 and TRBJ2-2; 8 bases fit TRBD2. The CDR3 has 14 amino acids. In germline, CDR1 is LNHDA, CDR2 SQIVND (reference sequence). J gave up 1 base and V 8 bases, and 3 bases lay outside the gene matches. The CDR3 coding sequence is TGTGCCAGTTCCAGCGGGAGGAACACCGGGGAGCTGTTTTTT. Its translation is CASSSGRNTGELFF.

The chain is built from TRBV5-1 and TRBJ1-1; no clear D. Trimming took 3 bases from V and 0 from J, leaving 9 bases between them. Germline V gene sequence: CDR1 SGHRS, CDR2 YFSETQ. The CDR3 consists of 14 residues. This CDR3 reads CASSSQVVNTEAFF. CDR3 DNA sequence: TGCGCCAGCAGCTCCCAGGTGGTGAACACTGAAGCTTTCTTT.

The V and J genes are TRBV11-2 and TRBJ2-6; 8 positions match TRBD1. The germline V gene has CDR1 SGHAT and CDR2 FQNNGV. The V gene end was trimmed by 6 bases and the J gene end by 3 bases; junction bases not matched to a gene: 10. The CDR3 spans 17 residues. The CDR3 coding sequence is TGTGCCAGCAGATATACCCGGACAGGGCTTGGGGCCAACGTCCTGACTTTC. Translated: CASRYTRTGLGANVLTF.

V is TRBV28 and J is TRBJ1-2, with D possibly matching TRBD1 (5 bases). Looked up from germline, CDR1 is MDHEN and CDR2 is SYDVKM. The V gene lost 6 bases and the J gene lost 4 bases, with 12 bases spanning the gap. This CDR3 comprises 13 residues. The CDR3: CASRSGGSYGYTF. CDR3 DNA sequence: TGTGCCAGCAGGAGCGGGGGATCCTATGGCTACACCTTC.

V is TRBV30 and J is TRBJ1-1; D call uncertain. The germline gives CDR1 GTSNPN, CDR2 SVGIG (reference sequence). This CDR3 is built from 13 residues. V shed 4 bases and J shed 1 base, with 10 bases lying between them. This CDR3 is CAWTNGGNTEAFF. CDR3 coding DNA: TGTGCCTGGACCAACGGTGGGAACACTGAAGCTTTCTTT.

The chain links TRBV14 to TRBJ1-1; D is unresolved. The CDR3 has 13 residues. V gave up 3 bases and J gave up 6 bases, with 11 bases separating them. The germline gives CDR1 SGHDN, CDR2 FVKESK. CDR3 DNA: TGTGCCAGCAGCCACCTCAGCGCCGCTGAAGCTTTCTTT. Its protein is CASSHLSAAEAFF.

The rearrangement uses TRBV9 and TRBJ2-3, with 14 bases matching TRBD2. Germline CDR1 and CDR2: SGDLS and YYNGEE. This CDR3 is 15 amino acids long. Losses at the gene ends were 3 bases for V and 3 bases for J; bases not matched to a gene: 0. In DNA form, the CDR3 reads TGTGCCAGCAGCGGACTAGCGGGAGGGACAGATACGCAGTATTTT. Its translation is CASSGLAGGTDTQYF.

The genes are TRBV6-5 and TRBJ1-2; D is uncertain. Trimming removed 5 bases at V and 4 bases at J, with 11 bases between. Germline V lookup: CDR1 MNHEY, CDR2 SVGAGI. The CDR3 is 13 amino acids. CDR3 region: CASSTQILYGYTF. The CDR3 DNA reads TGTGCCAGCAGTACCCAGATCCTCTATGGCTACACCTTC.

This sequence joins TRBV29-1 and TRBJ2-7; TRBD2 might be the D (6 bases). In germline, CDR1 is SQVTM, CDR2 ANQGSEA. This CDR3 is built from 13 residues. Between the trimmed V and J ends, which lost 4 bases and 4 bases, there was a span of 14 bases. CDR3 sequence (DNA): TGCAGCGTTGGTGGGAGGATTGGATACGAGCAGTACTTC. This encodes CSVGGRIGYEQYF.

CDR3 coding DNA: TGTGCCAGCAGCGGCCGACAGGGGGTAAGGTCACCCCTCCACTTT. This codes for CASSGRQGVRSPLHF. This chain connects TRBV7-2 to TRBJ1-6; 9 bases are shared with TRBD1. Trimming at V came to 5 bases and at J to 10 bases, leaving 9 bases not matched to a gene. The CDR3 totals 15 residues. CDR1 SGHTA and CDR2 FQGNSA come from the germline V gene.

The CDR3 sequence is CASSEEVAGPLNEQFF. DNA of the CDR3: TGTGCCAGCAGTGAAGAGGTAGCGGGACCTCTCAATGAGCAGTTCTTC. The chain employs TRBV6-1 and TRBJ2-1; TRBD2 matches 8 bases. CDR1 MNHNS and CDR2 SASEGT come from the germline V gene. The CDR3 runs 16 residues. Losses at the gene ends were 1 base for V and 6 bases for J; bases not matched to a gene: 8.

The chain is built from TRBV7-9 and TRBJ1-4; tentative D call: TRBD1 (5 bases). Germline CDR1 reads SEHNR; CDR2 reads FQNEAQ (reference sequence). The CDR3 spans 15 residues. The V end was cut by 2 bases, the J end by 4 bases, with 11 bases between. This CDR3 reads CASSLRRQFNEKLFF. CDR3 coding DNA: TGTGCCAGCAGCTTAAGGAGACAGTTTAATGAAAAACTGTTTTTT.

The chain carries TRBV30 and TRBJ2-1, with TRBD1 matching over 8 bases. This CDR3 comprises 14 residues. Trimming cost V 5 bases and J 4 bases; bases outside gene matches: 7. Per germline, CDR1 GTSNPN and CDR2 SVGIG (reference sequence). This CDR3 reads CAWDRGQRYNEQFF. CDR3 nucleotide sequence: TGTGCCTGGGACAGGGGACAGCGATACAATGAGCAGTTCTTC.

This clone was seen many times. The chain links TRBV4-3 to TRBJ2-7; 8 bases line up with TRBD1. The CDR3 runs 16 residues. Trimming cost V 0 bases and J 3 bases; bases outside gene matches: 7. The V gene's germline CDR1 is LGHNA and CDR2 YSLEER. CDR3 bases: TGCGCCAGCAGCCAAGAACGGGCAGGGGGCGGCTACGAGCAGTACTTC. Protein sequence: CASSQERAGGGYEQYF.

V and J are TRBV5-4 and TRBJ1-5; 11 bases line up with TRBD1. J was trimmed by 4 bases and V by 5 bases; bases with no gene match: 5. Germline CDR1 reads SGHNT; CDR2 reads YYREEE (reference sequence). CDR3 length equals 15 residues. CDR3 in DNA: TGTGCCAGCAGTGAGGACAGGGGGCGGAATCAGCCCCAGCATTTT. It yields the protein CASSEDRGRNQPQHF.

The V call is TRBV5-4, the J call TRBJ2-3; 13 bases are a match to TRBD2. The V gene end was trimmed by 4 bases and the J gene end by 5 bases; junction bases not matched to a gene: 7. CDR1 and CDR2 from the germline V gene are SGHNT and YYREEE (reference sequence). This CDR3 has 16 residues. CDR3 DNA: TGTGCCAGCAGCCCGACTAGCGGGAGGTATGGAGATACGCAGTATTTT. Encoded protein: CASSPTSGRYGDTQYF.

This clone has a single count. J is TRBJ2-2 and V is TRBV4-1; D is uncertain. Germline CDR1 MGHRA, CDR2 YSYEKL. This CDR3 spans 15 amino acids. Deletions cut 0 bases from V and 4 bases from J, with 9 bases between. DNA for the CDR3: TGCGCCAGCAGCCAAGATGGGCTGGTCACCGGGGAGCTGTTTTTT. Protein product: CASSQDGLVTGELFF.

The chain carries TRBV5-4 and TRBJ2-7; D may be TRBD1 (6 bases). V gave up 1 base and J gave up 5 bases, with 13 bases separating them. Germline lookup yields CDR1 SGHNT and CDR2 YYREEE (reference sequence). The CDR3 consists of 14 residues. CDR3 DNA: TGTGCCAGCAGCTTGTCGAGGGGGATGAACGAGCAGTACTTC. As protein: CASSLSRGMNEQYF.

This chain links TRBV29-1 with TRBJ2-2; D might be TRBD1 (6 bases). The CDR3 has 13 amino acids. Trimming cost V 7 bases and J 4 bases, with 13 bases left between them. In germline, CDR1 is SQVTM, CDR2 ANQGSEA. The CDR3 protein is CSAVTGGTGELFF. The CDR3 region has the DNA TGCAGCGCTGTGACAGGCGGCACCGGGGAGCTGTTTTTT.

As concerns this clone: One end of the junction does not line up with germline, which may come from a read error. The chain couples TRBV19 to TRBJ1-1; weak D call: TRBD1 (5 bases). CDR3 size: 13 residues. Germline values: CDR1 LNHDA, CDR2 SQIVND (reference sequence). DNA for the CDR3: TGTGCCAGTAGTGGGGCAGGGAACACTGAAGTTTTCTTT. Translated: CASSGAGNTEVFF.

The chain is built from TRBV15 and TRBJ2-7, with D possibly TRBD2 on 6 matching bases. There are 15 residues in the CDR3. Germline CDR1 and CDR2: LNHNV and YYDKDF (reference sequence). V was trimmed by 4 bases and J by 2 bases, leaving 15 bases between them. CDR3 loop: CATSIPGTRTYEQYF. The CDR3, as DNA: TGTGCCACCAGCATCCCGGGGACTCGGACCTACGAGCAGTACTTC.

The J gene is TRBJ2-1, the V gene TRBV24-1; D perhaps matches TRBD1 (7 bases). V dropped 4 bases and J dropped 6 bases, with 15 bases sitting between them. The CDR3 covers 15 residues. Germline V gene lookup returns CDR1 KGHDR and CDR2 SFDVKD. The chain's CDR3 is CATSDPGGRGNEQFF. The DNA for the CDR3 is TGTGCCACCAGTGACCCAGGGGGGCGAGGCAATGAGCAGTTCTTC.

The CDR3 sequence is CASSQARLAGNTGELFF. CDR3 sequence (DNA): TGCGCCAGCAGCCAAGCCAGGCTAGCGGGAAACACCGGGGAGCTGTTTTTT. The V gene is TRBV4-3, the J gene TRBJ2-2; TRBD2 aligns across 9 bases. The CDR3 totals 17 residues. Trimming removed 1 base from V and 2 bases from J; junction bases left unmatched: 5. Germline V gene lookup returns CDR1 LGHNA and CDR2 YSLEER.

This clone was detected only once. CDR3 DNA sequence: TGTGCCAGCTCACGACTCCAAGGGCAGGGAAGACTGTTTTTT. Protein sequence: CASSRLQGQGRLFF. The chain has TRBV18 and TRBJ1-4; TRBD1 is a possible D gene (5 bases). This CDR3 contains 14 residues. The ends were cut back, 4 bases at V and 13 bases at J, with 19 bases in the middle. Germline values: CDR1 KGHSH, CDR2 LQKENI.

The chain employs TRBV7-3 and TRBJ2-1, with D perhaps TRBD2 (6 bases). Trimming took off 6 bases at V and 4 bases at J, with 19 bases between the two ends. Germline V CDR1 and CDR2: SGHTA, FQGTGA. The CDR3 sequence is 16 residues long. The chain's CDR3 is CASRTSPGLRYNEQFF. The CDR3 DNA reads as TGTGCCAGCAGGACTTCCCCGGGACTCCGATACAATGAGCAGTTCTTC.

The chain combines TRBV5-4 with TRBJ1-1, with TRBD1 matching over 9 bases. The CDR3 has 15 residues. The germline V gene encodes CDR1 SGHNT and CDR2 YYREEE (reference sequence). The V segment lost 4 bases and the J segment 1 base; nucleotides outside the gene matches: 5. In DNA, the CDR3 is TGTGCCAGCAGCCCCCCGGACAGGGGGAACACTGAAGCTTTCTTT. Residues: CASSPPDRGNTEAFF.